A single sample is the source of the 8 T cell receptor beta chains below, sequenced in a study of CD8 T cells in Susac syndrome. RNA totalling about 0.45 to 1 ug underwent reverse transcription with random hexamers. In TCRdb, the immunoSEQ multiplex PCR reads were re-called with MiXCR into one record per CDR3 protein. The sample contains fewer than 150,000 distinct CDR3 sequences, roughly 89% of which appear only once. Sequencing was carried out using CD8+ T cells from PBMCs. The receptors derive from a human donor with multiple sclerosis.

The chain uses TRBV3-1 and TRBJ2-2; TRBD2 matches at 7 bases. The trim removed 6 bases at V and 0 bases at J, leaving 13 bases unmatched. The CDR3 covers 18 residues. In germline, CDR1 is LGHDT, CDR2 YNNKEL (reference sequence). The CDR3: CASSLGWETSANTGELFF. The CDR3, as DNA: TGTGCCAGCAGTCTGGGTTGGGAAACTAGCGCGAACACCGGGGAGCTGTTTTTT.

This sequence joins TRBV10-2 and TRBJ2-7; D unclear. This CDR3 is built from 10 residues. Germline V gene sequence: CDR1 WSHSY, CDR2 SAAADI. The V gene lost 8 bases and the J gene lost 3 bases, with 5 bases spanning the gap. CDR3 coding DNA: TGCGCCAGCTTCGACTACGAGCAGTACTTC. Residues: CASFDYEQYF.

V gene TRBV4-2 combines with J gene TRBJ2-1; tentatively, D is TRBD2 (6 bases). Germline CDR1 and CDR2: LGHNA and YNFKEQ. The CDR3 runs 16 residues. V gave up 4 bases and J gave up 5 bases, with 18 bases separating them. The CDR3 spells CASSPLASHSDNEQFF. The CDR3 bases are TGTGCCAGCAGCCCCCTAGCGTCGCATAGCGACAATGAGCAGTTCTTC.

This chain uses TRBV28 with TRBJ2-5; TRBD1 is a possible D gene (7 bases). The CDR3 runs to 14 residues. Germline-derived CDR1 and CDR2 are MDHEN and SYDVKM. Trimming cost V 3 bases and J 4 bases, with 12 bases left between them. The CDR3: CASSFAQGGETQYF. The CDR3 DNA follows: TGTGCCAGCAGTTTCGCCCAGGGGGGAGAGACCCAGTACTTC.

This clonotype was recorded only once. The chain is built from TRBV27 and TRBJ2-6, with TRBD1 matching over 7 bases. Germline V gives CDR1 MNHEY, CDR2 SMNVEV (reference sequence). The length of the CDR3 is 17 residues. V was clipped by 3 bases and J by 0 bases; unmatched bases: 5. In nucleotides, the CDR3 is TGTGCCAGCAGTTTGGGACAGCCAAACTCTGGGGCCAACGTCCTGACTTTC. Its translation: CASSLGQPNSGANVLTF.

This clonotype was recorded once. CDR3 DNA: TGTGCCAGCAGCCCCCCGACAGGGGCCGGCGAGCAGTACTTC. This encodes CASSPPTGAGEQYF. The chain links TRBV7-2 to TRBJ2-7; 8 bases map to TRBD1. The length of the CDR3 is 14 residues. V lost 5 bases to trimming and J lost 6 bases; unmatched junction nucleotides: 9. CDR1 and CDR2 from the germline V gene are SGHTA and FQGNSA. Full variable domain (outside the CDR3, taken from reference TRBV7-2 and TRBJ2-7): GAGVSQSPSNKVTEKGKDVELRCDPISGHTALYWYRQSLGQGLEFLIYFQGNSAPDKSGLPSDRFSAERTGGSVSTLTIQRTQQEDSAVYLCASSPPTGAGEQYFGPGTRLTVT.

The V gene is TRBV7-9, the J gene TRBJ1-2; 7 nucleotides align to TRBD1. Trimming cost V 5 bases and J 4 bases; bases outside gene matches: 7. Germline V gene sequence: CDR1 SEHNR, CDR2 FQNEAQ (reference sequence). The CDR3 is 14 amino acids. In DNA form, the CDR3 reads TGTGCCAGCAGCCAAGGGGACAGCCCCTATGGCTACACCTTC. Translated, it gives CASSQGDSPYGYTF.

The J gene is TRBJ2-7, the V gene TRBV6-2 or TRBV6-3; no firm D call. This CDR3 spans 15 amino acids. In germline, CDR1 is MNHEY, CDR2 SVGEGT. The V and J ends lost 9 bases and 3 bases respectively, with 21 bases between them. CDR3 in amino acids: CASLGLRAKYYEQYF. The CDR3 DNA is TGTGCCAGTTTGGGATTAAGGGCCAAATACTACGAGCAGTACTTC.